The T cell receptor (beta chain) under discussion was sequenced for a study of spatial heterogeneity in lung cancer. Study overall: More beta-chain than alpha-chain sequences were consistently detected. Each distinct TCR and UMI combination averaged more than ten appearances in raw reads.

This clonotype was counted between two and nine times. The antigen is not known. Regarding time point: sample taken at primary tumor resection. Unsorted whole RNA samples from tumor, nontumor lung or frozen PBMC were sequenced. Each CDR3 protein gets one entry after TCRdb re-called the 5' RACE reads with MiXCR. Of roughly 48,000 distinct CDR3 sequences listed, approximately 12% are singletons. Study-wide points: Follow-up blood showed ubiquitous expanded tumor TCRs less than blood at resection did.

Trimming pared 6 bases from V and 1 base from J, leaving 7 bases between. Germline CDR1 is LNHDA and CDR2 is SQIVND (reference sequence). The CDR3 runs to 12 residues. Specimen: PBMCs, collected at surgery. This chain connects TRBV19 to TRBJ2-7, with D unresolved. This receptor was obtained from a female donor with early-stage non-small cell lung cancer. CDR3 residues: CASSDLSYEQYF. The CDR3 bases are TGTGCCAGTAGCGACCTTTCCTACGAGCAGTACTTC.